This TCR beta chain was sequenced during a study of cytomegalovirus exposure and HLA in healthy donors (dated by TCRdb to about 2017). Notes on the research overall: In an earlier analysis of some 610 of the donors, under 300 Gb of sequence data and 95 million to 130 million unique TCR beta sequences from roughly 180 million T cells were reported. Of the 300 to 500 genotyped donors, 70% to 90% were placed in the genetic ancestry cluster associated with self-reported Caucasian donors. To predict cytomegalovirus infection status, the study combined high-throughput TCR immunosequencing, statistical association of individual TCRs with disease status, and machine learning. An earlier analysis of roughly 600 of the donors used high-throughput TCR beta sequencing to judge whether each TCR beta V gene segment behaved as functional or pseudogenic. The study aimed to test whether signatures of past pathogen exposure could be identified by cataloging public T cell receptors. Rather than using new phenotypic data, the later analysis identified candidate immune exposures from TCR beta sequences and from how often those sequences occurred across donors. HLA typing included class I and class II loci at four-digit resolution. Every discovery cohort repertoire had been produced on one sequencing platform. Alongside the repertoire data, information on donor age, sex, ethnicity and CMV serostatus was compiled. Around 330 gigabases of sequencing data and approximately 91 million unique TCR sequences made up an early release that covered over 550 HLA-typed donors. The number of typed donors differed by locus: about 629-630 for A, B, C, DRB1 and DQB1; 522 for DQA1; fewer than 610 for DPA1; and roughly 450 for DPB1. A later analysis re-examined previously published TCR beta repertoires from over 500 donors and added high-resolution HLA genotyping to investigate patterns of TCR occurrence. Using immunosequencing, the study profiled T cell repertoires from 500 to 800 subjects and related those repertoires to cytomegalovirus serostatus. Along with the roughly 670-subject first cohort, a separate validation cohort of 120 different subjects was used. Genome-wide SNP genotypes for about three fifths of the roughly 670 donors were used in a later genetic analysis, which treated that subset as a discovery cohort. Four or five DR-DQ haplotypes were handled as single units for association and clustering because linkage in the cohort was strong. Among around 400 genotyped donors of the cohort, an average of roughly 230,000 unique TCR beta nucleotide sequences was sequenced per donor, of which 15% to 20% were non-productive. General conclusions and limits of the study: A further reported finding was that TCR beta sequences accurately predicted the HLA-A and HLA-B alleles for most subjects in the first cohort. A few of the identified cytomegalovirus-associated TCR beta chains were confirmed in vitro to be specific for cytomegalovirus antigens. This cohort had only TCR beta chains sequenced, and the lack of alpha or paired-chain data limited which features could be detected. CMV serostatus was the only immune exposure information available for the cohort. The 87-base-pair reads could not distinguish some IMGT-functional V segments, including TRBV6-2 and TRBV6-3, so those segments were excluded. A later analysis found that TCR association rates varied across HLA loci, with DRB1 alleles showing the most associated TCRs and HLA-C alleles the fewest. Most CMV-associated TCR beta chains appeared to be HLA-restricted in a later analysis, and the HLA associations seemed to be driven largely by CMV exposure. The authors suggested that the approach could potentially be generalized to other disease states and immunological phenotypes. Correlated functional status among segregating V segments might be attributable to linkage disequilibrium, but an unknown experimental factor could not be ruled out. An association between a missense DCLRE1C variant and V-gene and J-gene trimming of TCR beta chains was found in a later genetic analysis and replicated in an independent cohort. The classifier was reported to diagnose cytomegalovirus status with high specificity and sensitivity in both the original cohort and the validation cohort. Presence/absence analyses assumed roughly uniform sequencing depth across donors, an assumption that may not hold. Because HLA typing was missing for some donors at each locus, association tests included only the typed subset. According to a later genetic analysis, donors in an Asian-associated ancestry cluster had fewer N-insertions in productive TCRs than the roughly 700-donor mean. Broadly in line with IMGT annotations, most TCR beta V segments showed up in productive rearrangements about 87% or about 30% of the time in an earlier analysis of 450 to 750 of the donors. A later analysis associated 16,951 TCR beta sequences with specific HLA alleles at a false discovery rate of 0.05. Most TCR sequences were seen in very few donors, while some public TCRs were found in many individuals. Because counts were too low, more than 15 rarely observed V segments, including chromosome 9 orphons, were left out of the earlier analysis of approximately 500 of the donors. A cluster of highly shared sequence variants was judged likely to be a technical artifact of the sequencing pipeline. When HLA alleles, especially DR and DQ, strongly co-occurred, TCR associations were difficult to assign to individual alleles. Compared with equally common non-associated chains, HLA-associated TCR beta chains in a later analysis were more clonally expanded and had lower generation probabilities. According to a later analysis, parvovirus B19, influenza, CMV and Epstein-Barr virus appeared linked to several top co-occurrence clusters. A total of about 180 TCR beta chains were listed by the study as associated with cytomegalovirus.

The library came from the immunoSEQ multiplex PCR assay. For the multiplex PCR, a mixture combining 60 forward primers for TCR Vbeta segments and 13 reverse primers for TCR Jbeta segments was used. The CDR3 region of rearranged TCR beta genes was amplified from genomic DNA with a multiplex PCR assay. Amplified TCR beta libraries were sequenced as 87-base-pair reads on the Illumina HiSeq System. The study's own analysis went as follows. In a later analysis, some 80 million unique TCR beta chains were counted across the 650 to 750 repertoires, and approximately 11 million of these chains were shared by at least two donors. Raw reads were error-corrected and collapsed into unique sequences with a nearest-neighbor algorithm that merged closely related sequences to remove PCR and sequencing errors. V, D and J gene segments were assigned by aligning CDR3 sequences to IMGT reference sequences. Each retained sequence needed at least a six-nucleotide match to both a V gene segment and a J gene segment. A rearrangement was called productive if the CDR3 had no stop codons and remained in frame with V and J, and every other rearrangement was called non-productive. Following IMGT convention, CDR3 was defined as the stretch from the second conserved V-encoded cysteine to the conserved J-encoded phenylalanine. The earlier analysis of a few hundred of the donors excluded sequences that lacked an unambiguous match to a single V gene segment. An earlier analysis of several hundred of the donors called V segments functional above 56.7% productive rearrangements and segregating when the between-donor standard deviation exceeded 5%. A statistical classification framework was built for diagnosing cytomegalovirus status from the catalog of TCR beta chain sequences. In a later analysis, TCR nucleotide sequences were compared against IMGT/GENE-DB human TR gene sequences so that V and J genes could be assigned. The TCRdist pipeline was used in a later analysis to assign CDR3 sequences and most-parsimonious VDJ recombination scenarios. In a later analysis, every TCR beta chain was defined by the combination of its CDR3 amino acid sequence and its V-gene family, and reads without a unique V-gene family were dropped. As a way to deal with suspected cross-contamination and a sequencing artifact, a later analysis dropped over 550 nucleotide sequences that were highly shared and had low generation probability. In a later analysis, a clonal expansion index was calculated for each public chain from normalized within-repertoire ranks of inferred template counts. In a later analysis, generation probabilities were computed using a VDJ recombination model fitted to out-of-frame rearrangements, and the results were checked against IGoR. A later analysis scored TCR-TCR, TCR-HLA and TCR-CMV co-occurrence with hypergeometric tests, applying a repertoire-size bias correction to TCR pairs. A later analysis estimated false discovery rates by permuting HLA or CMV assignments 20 times. In a later analysis, co-occurring TCRs were grouped with DBSCAN, and TCRdist sequence similarity was added when clustering was performed within HLA-allele-positive subsets. Repertoires with fewer than 30,000 or more than 120,000 public chains were left out of co-occurrence clustering, as were roughly five repertoires with anomalous nucleotide sharing. TCRdb carries this immuneACCESS record with in-frame sequences only. Its versions omit some clonotypes, under half of them owing to an unresolved V gene in the studies checked, with the rest unexplained. The V and J calls and clone size come from that table; D and trimming were worked out from the DNA. The table for this sample lists about 180,000 clones; around 77% of them were counted only once. The top ten hold 2% to 2.5% of the sample.

The CDR3 goes from the cysteine to the phenylalanine over 11 residues. The DNA shown is the 33-base CDR3, in frame from base 1. Trimming costs V 5 bases and J 12 bases, and their ends lie 11 bases apart. From the germline V gene, CDR1 is SNHLY and CDR2 is FYNNEI. Regarding this clone: Its target antigen remains unknown. Per-base quality was not reported, and no clone a single base away is much larger than it.

The cohort was made up of about 670 healthy bone marrow donors. Cohort members were all nominally healthy when sampled, although unrecorded immune exposures were likely present. The donor tested CMV seronegative, placing the donor among the approximately 360 seronegative members of the cohort. Every donor gave a peripheral blood sample, and the peripheral blood mononuclear cells from that sample were used for TCR beta sequencing. Genomic DNA was extracted from the blood cell samples with the Qiagen DNeasy Blood Extraction Kit. This receptor was taken from a man aged 55 to 70 in good health and CMV-seronegative. The V and J genes are TRBV2 and TRBJ2-1, with the D gene not confidently named. Sequencing used PBMCs. The sequenced DNA: TGTGCCAGCAGTCTCGTGGGCCGGCAGTTCTTC. It specifies CASSLVGRQFF.